This T cell receptor beta chain appears in the sequencing data of a study of cytotoxic CD8 clonotypes in ibrutinib-treated CLL. As for the study in general: Following treatment for a median about 12 months, range 6 to 36, response samples were then taken.

CDR1 and CDR2 from the germline V gene are MNHEY and SVGAGI. The CDR3 runs to 14 residues. V was cut by 3 bases and J by 5 bases, with 14 bases left in between. Sequenced by immunoSEQ multiplex PCR; TCRdb stores in-frame clones only, minus some. The sample holds about 200,000 clones, 79% seen once. The sequence was obtained from a human donor with chronic lymphocytic leukemia. This sequence joins TRBV6-5 and TRBJ2-7; the D call may be TRBD1 or TRBD2 (6 bases each). Sequenced material: PBMCs, taken after 12 months of ibrutinib treatment. CDR3 in DNA: TGTGCCAGCAGTTATTCGGGGGCCCTCGACGAGCAGTACTTC. Amino acid sequence: CASSYSGALDEQYF.